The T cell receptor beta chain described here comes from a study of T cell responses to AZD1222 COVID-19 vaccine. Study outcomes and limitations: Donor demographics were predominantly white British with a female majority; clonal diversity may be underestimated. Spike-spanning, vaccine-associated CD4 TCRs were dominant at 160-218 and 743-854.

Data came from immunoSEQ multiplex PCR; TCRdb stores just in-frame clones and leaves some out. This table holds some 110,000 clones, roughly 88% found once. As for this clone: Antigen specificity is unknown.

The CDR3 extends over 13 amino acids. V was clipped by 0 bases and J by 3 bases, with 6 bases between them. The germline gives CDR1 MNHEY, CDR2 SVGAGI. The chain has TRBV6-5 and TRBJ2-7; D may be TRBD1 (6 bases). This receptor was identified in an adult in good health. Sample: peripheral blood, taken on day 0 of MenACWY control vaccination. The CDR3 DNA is TGTGCCAGCAGTTACTCGGACAGCTACGAGCAGTACTTC. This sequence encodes CASSYSDSYEQYF.